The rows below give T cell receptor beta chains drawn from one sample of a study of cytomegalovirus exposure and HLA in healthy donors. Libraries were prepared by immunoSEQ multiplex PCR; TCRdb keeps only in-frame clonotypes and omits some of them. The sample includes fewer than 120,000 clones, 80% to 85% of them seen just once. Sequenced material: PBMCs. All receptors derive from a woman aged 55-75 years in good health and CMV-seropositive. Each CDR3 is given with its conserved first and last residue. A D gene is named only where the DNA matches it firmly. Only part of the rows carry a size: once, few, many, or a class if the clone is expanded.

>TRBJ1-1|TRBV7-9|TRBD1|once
CASSLVGTGKSEAFF
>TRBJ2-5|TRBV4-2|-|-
CASSQVAANRQETQYF
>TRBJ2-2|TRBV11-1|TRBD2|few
CASSRSSGQAGELFF
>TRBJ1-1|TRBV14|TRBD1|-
CASSQVRGYNEAFF
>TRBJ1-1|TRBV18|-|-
CASSPPRGVNTEAFF
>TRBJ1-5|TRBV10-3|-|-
CAISESRFTGNQPQHF
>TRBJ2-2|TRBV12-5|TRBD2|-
CASGLVREEWIGELFF
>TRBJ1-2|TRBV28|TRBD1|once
CASSLRGQGYGYTF
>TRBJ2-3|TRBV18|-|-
CASSPGAGTDTQYF
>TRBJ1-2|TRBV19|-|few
CASSIAGRMRDGYTF
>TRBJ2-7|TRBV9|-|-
CASSGGPGSAYEQYF
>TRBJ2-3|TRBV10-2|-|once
CASRSGLASTGDTQYF
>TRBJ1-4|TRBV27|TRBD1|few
CASRTAEHRGPSPVGEKLFF
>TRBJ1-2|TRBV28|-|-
CASKAGNYGYTF
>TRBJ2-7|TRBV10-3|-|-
CAISDMMTGTYEQYF
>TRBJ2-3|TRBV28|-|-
CASRPQGHTDTQYF
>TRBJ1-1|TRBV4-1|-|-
CASSFISQDTEAFF
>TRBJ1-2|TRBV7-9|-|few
CASSARNRKEAAYGYTF
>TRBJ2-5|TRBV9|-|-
CASSVVRGGEETQYF
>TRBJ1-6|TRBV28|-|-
CASSRGWGFDSPLHF
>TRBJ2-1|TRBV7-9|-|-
CSSSLVLSRIEEQFF
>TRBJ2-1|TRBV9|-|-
CASSDPGGGYNEQFF
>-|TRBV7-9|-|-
CASSLDTLGGTNEQYF
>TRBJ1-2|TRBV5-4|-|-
CASSLSLLDYGYTF
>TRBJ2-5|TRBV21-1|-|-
CASSSSGLAGNWETQYF
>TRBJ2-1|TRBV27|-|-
CASSLQGPQGEQFF
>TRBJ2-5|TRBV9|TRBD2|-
CASSVSVGGRASETQYF
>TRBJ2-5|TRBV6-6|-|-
CASSYSSGEETQYF
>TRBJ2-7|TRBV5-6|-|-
CASSGQIGPFYEQYF
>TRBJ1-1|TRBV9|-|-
CASSVGSQDTEAFF
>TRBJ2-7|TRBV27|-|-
CASSRMGQTYYEQYF
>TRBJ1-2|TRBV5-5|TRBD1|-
CASSWRGQGYGYTF
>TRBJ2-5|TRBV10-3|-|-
CAISEKDRTQETQYF
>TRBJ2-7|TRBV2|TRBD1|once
CASSEGLGVTGDEQYF
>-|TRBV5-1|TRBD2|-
CASSSYRPGLAGKHEQYF
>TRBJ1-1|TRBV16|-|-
CASSRNSVGDTEAFF
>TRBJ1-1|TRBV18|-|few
CASSPPRRMNTEAFF
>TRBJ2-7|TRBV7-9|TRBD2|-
CASSARGGRAHEQYF
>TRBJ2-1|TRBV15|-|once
CATSRELAVYNEQFF
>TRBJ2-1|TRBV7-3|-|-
CASSSSATSYNEQFF
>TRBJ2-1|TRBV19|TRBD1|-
CASSKRGTGGKNEQFF
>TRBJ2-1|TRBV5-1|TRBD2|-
CASSLSAGGPGNEQFF
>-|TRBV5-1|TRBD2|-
CASSSTTSGAYEQYF
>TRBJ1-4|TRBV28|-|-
CASSGGGGINEKLFF
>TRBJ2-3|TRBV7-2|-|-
CASSLFRGADTQYF